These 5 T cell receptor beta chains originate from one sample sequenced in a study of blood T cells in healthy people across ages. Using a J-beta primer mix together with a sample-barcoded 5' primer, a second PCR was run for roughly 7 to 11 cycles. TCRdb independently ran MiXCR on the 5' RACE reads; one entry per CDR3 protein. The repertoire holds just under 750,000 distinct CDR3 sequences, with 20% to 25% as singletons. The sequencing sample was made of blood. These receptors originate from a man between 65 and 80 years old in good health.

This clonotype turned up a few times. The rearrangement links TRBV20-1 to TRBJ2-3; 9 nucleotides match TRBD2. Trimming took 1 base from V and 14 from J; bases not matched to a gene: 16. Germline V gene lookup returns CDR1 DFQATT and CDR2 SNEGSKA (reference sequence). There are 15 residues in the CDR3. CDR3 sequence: CSARGPGLAFQAGYF. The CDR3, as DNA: TGCAGTGCTAGAGGACCGGGACTAGCTTTCCAGGCAGGGTATTTT.

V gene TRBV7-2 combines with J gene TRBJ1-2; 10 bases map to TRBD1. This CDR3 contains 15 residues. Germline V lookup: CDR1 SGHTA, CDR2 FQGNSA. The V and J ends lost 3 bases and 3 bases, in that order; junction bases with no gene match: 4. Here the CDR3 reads CASSLDRGKHYGYTF. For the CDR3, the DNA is TGTGCCAGCAGCTTGGACAGGGGGAAACACTATGGCTACACCTTC.

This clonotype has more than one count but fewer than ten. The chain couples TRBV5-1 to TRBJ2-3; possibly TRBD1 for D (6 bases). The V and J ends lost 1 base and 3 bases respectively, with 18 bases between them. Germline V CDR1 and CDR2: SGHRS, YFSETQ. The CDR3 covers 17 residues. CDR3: CASSLSLAAGVTDTQYF. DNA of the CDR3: TGCGCCAGCAGCTTGAGTTTGGCGGCAGGGGTAACAGATACGCAGTATTTT.

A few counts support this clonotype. CDR3 nucleotide sequence: TGCGCCAGCAGCCCCGATGGGGCTCGGGGAGGCTACACCTTC. This gives the protein CASSPDGARGGYTF. This sequence joins TRBV5-1 and TRBJ1-2; tentative D call: TRBD1 (5 bases). V gave up 4 bases and J gave up 8 bases, with 18 bases separating them. Germline V lookup: CDR1 SGHRS, CDR2 YFSETQ. The CDR3 runs 14 residues. Drawing the rest from reference TRBV5-1 and TRBJ1-2, the complete variable domain is KAGVTQTPRYLIKTRGQQVTLSCSPISGHRSVSWYQQTPGQGLQFLFEYFSETQRNKGNFPGRFSGRQFSNSRSEMNVSTLELGDSALYLCASSPDGARGGYTFGSGTRLTVV.

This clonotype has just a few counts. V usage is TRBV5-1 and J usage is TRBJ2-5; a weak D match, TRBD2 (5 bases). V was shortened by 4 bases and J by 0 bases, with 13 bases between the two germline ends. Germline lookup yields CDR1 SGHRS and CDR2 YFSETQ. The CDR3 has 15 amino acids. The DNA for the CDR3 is TGCGCCAGCAGCCTGGAGGTTCCGAACCAAGAGACCCAGTACTTC. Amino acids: CASSLEVPNQETQYF.